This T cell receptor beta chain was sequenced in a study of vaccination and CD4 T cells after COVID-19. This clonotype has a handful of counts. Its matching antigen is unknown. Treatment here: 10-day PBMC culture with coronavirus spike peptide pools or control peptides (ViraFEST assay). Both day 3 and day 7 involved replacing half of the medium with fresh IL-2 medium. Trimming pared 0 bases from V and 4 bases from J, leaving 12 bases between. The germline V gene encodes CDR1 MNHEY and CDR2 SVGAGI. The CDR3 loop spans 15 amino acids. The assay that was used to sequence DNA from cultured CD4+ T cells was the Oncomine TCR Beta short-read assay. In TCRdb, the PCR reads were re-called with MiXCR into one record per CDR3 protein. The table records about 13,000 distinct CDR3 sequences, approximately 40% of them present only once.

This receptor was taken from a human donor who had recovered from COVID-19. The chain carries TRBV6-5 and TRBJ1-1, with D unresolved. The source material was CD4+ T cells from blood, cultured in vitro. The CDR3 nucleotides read TGTGCCAGCAGTTACTCCTGGGCCCCGAGCACTGAAGCTTTCTTT. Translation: CASSYSWAPSTEAFF.